This section outlines one T cell receptor beta chain sequence together with its context. The antigen remains undetermined. The record originates from a study of persistence of HIV-infected CD4 T cells. Nonspecific anti-CD3/anti-CD28 bead stimulation represents the broad CD4+ T cell repertoire. Responding CD4+ T cells were sorted by upregulation of both CD40 ligand and CD69. Adults with HIV-1 started suppressive ART while chronically infected. The CDR3 has 13 amino acids. The germline V and J ends were trimmed by 0 bases and 7 bases, with 7 bases remaining between them. The libraries were made with immunoSEQ version 4 in survey mode. Method: immunoSEQ multiplex PCR; TCRdb's copy keeps in-frame clones and lacks some. The data contain 45,000 or so clones, about nine tenths of them seen just once; the ten biggest clones take up 2.5% to 4%. Overall study findings and caveats: Antigen-responding cells were enriched for degenerate expanded CDR3beta sequences.

Source: CD4+ T cells sorted from PBMCs after roughly 20-hour stimulation, taken from a patient who received antiretroviral therapy. The chain uses TRBV12-3 or TRBV12-4 and TRBJ1-5, with no clear D. The clonotype originates from an adult woman with HIV who was CMV-seropositive. CDR3 amino acids: CASSLAGKQPQHF. The CDR3 nucleotides read TGTGCCAGCAGTTTAGCCGGGAAACAGCCCCAGCATTTT.